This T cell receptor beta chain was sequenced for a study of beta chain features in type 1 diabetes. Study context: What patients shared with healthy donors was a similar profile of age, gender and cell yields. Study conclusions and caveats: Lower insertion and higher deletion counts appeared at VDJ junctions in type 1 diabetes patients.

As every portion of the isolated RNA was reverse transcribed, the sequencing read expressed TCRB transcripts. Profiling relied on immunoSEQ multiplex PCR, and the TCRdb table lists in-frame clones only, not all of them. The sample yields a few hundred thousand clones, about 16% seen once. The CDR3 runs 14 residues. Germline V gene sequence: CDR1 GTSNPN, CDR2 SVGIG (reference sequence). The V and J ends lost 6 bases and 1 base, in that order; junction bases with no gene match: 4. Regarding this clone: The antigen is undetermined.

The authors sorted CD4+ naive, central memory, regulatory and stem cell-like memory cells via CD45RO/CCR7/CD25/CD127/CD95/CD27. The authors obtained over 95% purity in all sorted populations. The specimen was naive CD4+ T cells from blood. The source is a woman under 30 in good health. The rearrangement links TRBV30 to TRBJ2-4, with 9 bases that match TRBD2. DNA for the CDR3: TGTGCCTGCGAAAGCGGGAGGGCCAAAAACATTCAGTACTTC. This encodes CACESGRAKNIQYF.